A selection of T cell receptor beta chains follows, all from one sample in a study of blood T cell repertoires in COVID-19. Sequencing used immunoSEQ multiplex PCR; TCRdb keeps in-frame clones, though not all of them. The sample includes a few hundred thousand clones, around 90% of them seen just once. Sequencing was carried out using PBMCs or T cells enriched from blood (not recorded which). Source of these receptors: a woman aged 25-40 years who had recovered from COVID-19. Each CDR3 is given with its conserved first and last residue. The D gene is left open where the match is weak. A clone size is listed for some rows: how often the clone was seen (once, few, many), or a class if it is expanded.

v_gene: TRBV30
abundance: NA
d_gene: NA
j_gene: TRBJ1-4
CDR3nt: TGTGCCTGGAGTGTGGTCCCGGGGGAAAAACTGTTTTTT
CDR3aa: CAWSVVPGEKLFF

v_gene: TRBV5-4
abundance: NA
d_gene: NA
j_gene: TRBJ1-5
CDR3nt: TGTGCCAGCAGCCCAGGACGGGGAGGCAATCAGCCCCAGCATTTT
CDR3aa: CASSPGRGGNQPQHF

v_gene: TRBV5-1
abundance: NA
d_gene: NA
j_gene: TRBJ1-2
CDR3nt: TGCGCCAGCAGCTTGGGGGCAGGGGAAGGCTATGGCTACACCTTC
CDR3aa: CASSLGAGEGYGYTF

v_gene: TRBV6-2/TRBV6-3
abundance: NA
d_gene: TRBD1
j_gene: TRBJ2-2
CDR3nt: TGTGCCAGCAGCAACCCACTACGGACAGGGATTTACACCGGGGAGCTGTTTTTT
CDR3aa: CASSNPLRTGIYTGELFF

v_gene: TRBV9
abundance: NA
d_gene: TRBD1
j_gene: TRBJ2-7
CDR3nt: TGTGCCAGCAGCGTACAACCGGGACAGACCTACGAGCAGTACTTC
CDR3aa: CASSVQPGQTYEQYF

v_gene: TRBV7-5
abundance: NA
d_gene: NA
j_gene: TRBJ2-1
CDR3nt: TGTGCCAGAAGCTTAGGTACGGGGGGCTATGAGCAGTTCTTC
CDR3aa: CARSLGTGGYEQFF

v_gene: TRBV11-3
abundance: NA
d_gene: TRBD2
j_gene: TRBJ2-3
CDR3nt: TGTGCCAGCAGCTTGATTGGGACTAGCGGGGTTTGGAGCACAGATACGCAGTATTTT
CDR3aa: CASSLIGTSGVWSTDTQYF

v_gene: TRBV4-1
abundance: NA
d_gene: NA
j_gene: TRBJ1-3
CDR3nt: TGCGCCAGCAGCCAAACAGGGAGTGGAAACACCATATATTTT
CDR3aa: CASSQTGSGNTIYF

v_gene: TRBV27
abundance: NA
d_gene: TRBD1
j_gene: TRBJ1-2
CDR3nt: TGTGCCAGCAGTATCCCGGGACAGATCTATGGCTACACCTTC
CDR3aa: CASSIPGQIYGYTF

v_gene: TRBV27
abundance: NA
d_gene: TRBD1
j_gene: TRBJ1-1
CDR3nt: TGTGCCAGCAGTTTGGAGGGGGCTTGGGGCACTGAAGCTTTCTTT
CDR3aa: CASSLEGAWGTEAFF

v_gene: TRBV29-1
abundance: NA
d_gene: NA
j_gene: TRBJ2-7
CDR3nt: TGCAGCGTTCGAGGCGGGACCTACGAGCAGTACTTC
CDR3aa: CSVRGGTYEQYF

v_gene: TRBV7-5
abundance: NA
d_gene: NA
j_gene: TRBJ2-7
CDR3nt: TGTGCCAGATACCCAGACAGCGACTCCTACGAGCAGTACTTC
CDR3aa: CARYPDSDSYEQYF

v_gene: TRBV25-1
abundance: NA
d_gene: NA
j_gene: TRBJ1-1
CDR3nt: TGTGCCAGCAGACCCGTATCCGCGGGTGTGGACACTGAAGCTTTCTTT
CDR3aa: CASRPVSAGVDTEAFF

v_gene: TRBV2
abundance: NA
d_gene: TRBD2
j_gene: TRBJ2-7
CDR3nt: TGTGCCAGCAGTTTGGGGACTAGCGGGCCCTACGAGCAGTACTTC
CDR3aa: CASSLGTSGPYEQYF

v_gene: TRBV10-3
abundance: NA
d_gene: TRBD2
j_gene: TRBJ2-3
CDR3nt: TGTGCCATCAGTACCCCCGGGACTAGCAACGATACGCAGTATTTT
CDR3aa: CAISTPGTSNDTQYF

v_gene: TRBV14
abundance: NA
d_gene: NA
j_gene: TRBJ2-7
CDR3nt: TGTGCCAGCAGCCAAGATGTGGGCAGGGGTTACTACGAGCAGTACTTC
CDR3aa: CASSQDVGRGYYEQYF

v_gene: TRBV7-9
abundance: NA
d_gene: NA
j_gene: TRBJ2-7
CDR3nt: TGTGCCAGCAGCGGAATCCAGGGGAAGGGTCTTAGGGATTACGAGCAGTACTTC
CDR3aa: CASSGIQGKGLRDYEQYF

v_gene: TRBV12-3/TRBV12-4
abundance: NA
d_gene: NA
j_gene: TRBJ1-2
CDR3nt: TGTGCCAGCAGTTTAAACGGGTATGGCTACACCTTC
CDR3aa: CASSLNGYGYTF

v_gene: TRBV24-1
abundance: NA
d_gene: TRBD2
j_gene: TRBJ2-5
CDR3nt: TGTGCCACCAGTGATATGGCTAGCGGGGGGGCATCGGAGACCCAGTACTTC
CDR3aa: CATSDMASGGASETQYF

v_gene: TRBV7-6
abundance: NA
d_gene: NA
j_gene: TRBJ1-5
CDR3nt: TGTGCCAGCAGCTTAGCGGCAAGGGGAAGCAATCAGCCCCAGCATTTT
CDR3aa: CASSLAARGSNQPQHF

v_gene: TRBV7-2
abundance: NA
d_gene: NA
j_gene: TRBJ1-1
CDR3nt: TGTGCCAGCAGCCCACAGTTACTAACAGGGAACACTGAAGCTTTCTTT
CDR3aa: CASSPQLLTGNTEAFF

v_gene: TRBV6-5
abundance: once
d_gene: NA
j_gene: TRBJ2-7
CDR3nt: TGTGCCAGCAGTTACCGGAGCCCCGGCTTCTACGAGCAGTACTTC
CDR3aa: CASSYRSPGFYEQYF

v_gene: TRBV6-2/TRBV6-3
abundance: NA
d_gene: NA
j_gene: TRBJ2-7
CDR3nt: TGTGCCAGCAGTTTACAGGCGCTCTCCTACGAGCAGTACTTC
CDR3aa: CASSLQALSYEQYF

v_gene: TRBV6-6
abundance: NA
d_gene: NA
j_gene: TRBJ1-6
CDR3nt: TGTGCCAGCAGTCTGTCGACAGGAAGCTCCTATAATTCACCCCTCCACTTT
CDR3aa: CASSLSTGSSYNSPLHF

v_gene: TRBV6-5
abundance: NA
d_gene: TRBD1
j_gene: TRBJ1-6
CDR3nt: TGTGCCAGCAGCACCGGGACAGCTAATTCACCCCTCCACTTT
CDR3aa: CASSTGTANSPLHF

v_gene: TRBV4-1
abundance: NA
d_gene: TRBD1
j_gene: TRBJ1-2
CDR3nt: TGCGCCAGCAGCCAGGGTGACAGGGAAGCTGGCTACACCTTC
CDR3aa: CASSQGDREAGYTF

v_gene: TRBV21-1
abundance: NA
d_gene: NA
j_gene: TRBJ1-5
CDR3nt: TGTGCCAGCAGACAGGTCTACAATCAGCCCCAGCATTTT
CDR3aa: CASRQVYNQPQHF

v_gene: TRBV27
abundance: few
d_gene: TRBD1
j_gene: TRBJ2-1
CDR3nt: TGTGCCAGCAGTTTAGGGTGGACAGGGGCCGGTCGGAAGTTCTTC
CDR3aa: CASSLGWTGAGRKFF

v_gene: TRBV7-2
abundance: NA
d_gene: NA
j_gene: TRBJ2-7
CDR3nt: TGTGCCAGCAGCTTTATCGGGGGAGACTACGAGCAGTACTTC
CDR3aa: CASSFIGGDYEQYF

v_gene: TRBV14
abundance: NA
d_gene: NA
j_gene: TRBJ2-1
CDR3nt: TGTGCCAGCAGCCAAGATCCTAGATACAATGAGCAGTTCTTC
CDR3aa: CASSQDPRYNEQFF

v_gene: TRBV29-1
abundance: once
d_gene: TRBD2
j_gene: TRBJ2-3
CDR3nt: TGCAGCGTTGATGGACTAGCGGGTGATAGCACAGATACGCAGTATTTT
CDR3aa: CSVDGLAGDSTDTQYF

v_gene: TRBV10-3
abundance: NA
d_gene: TRBD2
j_gene: TRBJ2-7
CDR3nt: TGTGCCATCAGGTTGACAGCCTCGGAGGCAGGCGGGGGGGAGCAGTACTTC
CDR3aa: CAIRLTASEAGGGEQYF

v_gene: TRBV6-5
abundance: NA
d_gene: NA
j_gene: TRBJ2-7
CDR3nt: TGTGCCAGCAGTTACCTAAGGGGCGAGCAGTACTTC
CDR3aa: CASSYLRGEQYF

v_gene: TRBV28
abundance: once
d_gene: NA
j_gene: TRBJ1-5
CDR3nt: TGTGCCAGCAGCCCCGGGAGAAAGGGAGCTCAGCCCCAGCATTTT
CDR3aa: CASSPGRKGAQPQHF

v_gene: TRBV7-3
abundance: few
d_gene: NA
j_gene: TRBJ2-2
CDR3nt: TGTGCCAGCAGTTCTCAGGTTAAGGCCGGGGAGCTGTTTTTT
CDR3aa: CASSSQVKAGELFF

v_gene: TRBV28
abundance: NA
d_gene: NA
j_gene: TRBJ1-1
CDR3nt: TGTGCCAGCAGGTTGGGCCTAAGGGGGAACACTGAAGCTTTCTTT
CDR3aa: CASRLGLRGNTEAFF

v_gene: TRBV19
abundance: NA
d_gene: TRBD1
j_gene: TRBJ2-7
CDR3nt: TGTGCCAGTAGCATTACAGGGGTTTCTTACGAGCAGTACTTC
CDR3aa: CASSITGVSYEQYF

v_gene: TRBV11-2
abundance: NA
d_gene: NA
j_gene: TRBJ2-1
CDR3nt: TGTGCCAGCAGCCGAGGACAAATCAATGAGCAGTTCTTC
CDR3aa: CASSRGQINEQFF

v_gene: TRBV27
abundance: NA
d_gene: NA
j_gene: TRBJ2-5
CDR3nt: TGTGCCAGCGGGGCTCACCAAGAGACCCAGTACTTC
CDR3aa: CASGAHQETQYF

v_gene: TRBV4-1
abundance: once
d_gene: NA
j_gene: TRBJ2-1
CDR3nt: TGCGCCAGCAGCCAAGCGGGTCGTTCCTACAATGAGCAGTTCTTC
CDR3aa: CASSQAGRSYNEQFF